The clone carrying this TCR beta chain has a count of ten or more. These data belong to a study of read filtering for tumor transcriptome and immune sequencing. Molecular barcoded adaptors covering alpha/delta and beta/gamma chains were used on around 370 ng RNA. From the reads, TCRdb called clonotypes with MiXCR, one entry per CDR3 protein. The sample records over 50,000 distinct CDR3 sequences, roughly a fifth being singletons. The V segment lost 7 bases and the J segment 2 bases; nucleotides outside the gene matches: 10. The CDR3 covers 14 residues. Germline V lookup: CDR1 DFQATT, CDR2 SNEGSKA (reference sequence).

Specimen: a population of CD138-negative cells sorted from bone marrow. The V gene is TRBV20-1, the J gene TRBJ2-5; 7 nucleotides line up with TRBD2. The receptor was isolated from a donor at least 40 years old with multiple myeloma. Written as DNA, the CDR3 is TGCAGTGGGGTTAGCGGGTCACTACAAGAGACCCAGTACTTC. Its translation: CSGVSGSLQETQYF.